This T cell receptor (beta chain) is drawn from a study of technical replicates of blood from several donors (dated by TCRdb to the late 2010s). CDR3 length: 16 amino acids, cysteine to phenylalanine. This entry keeps only the CDR3 DNA: 48 bases, framed from base 1. V ends up 3 bases short and J 6 bases short, with an unmatched junction base count of 9. Via the germline V gene (reference sequence), CDR1 is LNHDA and CDR2 SQIVND. Libraries were prepared through the immunoSEQ multiplex PCR assay. TCRdb took this table from immuneACCESS and kept in-frame rearrangements with V and J called. Such tables lack part of the clones; where checked against another copy, unresolved V genes explain under half of the gap, and the rest is unexplained. The sample table lists about 81,000 clones, about nine tenths of them with a count of one. Of the sample, roughly 0.25% falls within the top ten clones. About this clone itself: This receptor's antigen is unknown. No quality values exist for individual bases; no much larger clone is one base distant.

The chain is made from TRBV19 and TRBJ2-2; 8 junctional bases match TRBD2. The source material was T cells isolated from PBMCs. The clonotype was recovered from a human donor in good health. The DNA sequence is as follows: TGTGCCAGTAGTATGAGCGGGAGAGAGATCCCCGGGGAGCTGTTTTTT. It encodes CASSMSGREIPGELFF.